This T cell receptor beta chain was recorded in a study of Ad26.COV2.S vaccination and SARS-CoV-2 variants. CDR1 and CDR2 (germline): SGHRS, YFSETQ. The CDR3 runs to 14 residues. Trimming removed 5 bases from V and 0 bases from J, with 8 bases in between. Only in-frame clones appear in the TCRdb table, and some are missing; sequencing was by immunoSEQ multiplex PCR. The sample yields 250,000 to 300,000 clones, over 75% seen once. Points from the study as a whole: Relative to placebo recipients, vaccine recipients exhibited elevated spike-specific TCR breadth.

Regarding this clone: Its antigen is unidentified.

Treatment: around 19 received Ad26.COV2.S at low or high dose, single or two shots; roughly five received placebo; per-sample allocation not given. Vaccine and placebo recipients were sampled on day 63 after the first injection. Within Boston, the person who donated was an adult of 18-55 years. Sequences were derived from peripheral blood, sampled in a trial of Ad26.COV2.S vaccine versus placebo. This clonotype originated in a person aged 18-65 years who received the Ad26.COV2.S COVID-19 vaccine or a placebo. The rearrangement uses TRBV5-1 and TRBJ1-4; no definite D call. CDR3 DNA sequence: TGCGCCAGCAGTGCCCGTACAACTAATGAAAAACTGTTTTTT. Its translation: CASSARTTNEKLFF.